This note documents a single TCR beta chain sequence. Germline assignment: CDR1 SNHLY and CDR2 FYNNEI. Germline trimming cut 7 bases from V and 1 base from J; bases unmatched to any gene: 2. The CDR3 is 13 residues long. The authors' processing: Amplification of reference gene primers was used by the study to estimate nucleated cell counts. Sequencing was performed with immunoSEQ multiplex PCR; in TCRdb, only in-frame clones are kept and a portion is missing. The DNA was the basis for D and trimming; V, J and clone size are from that table. The profile shows about 120,000 clones, about four fifths of them singletons. The data belong to a study of blood T cell repertoires in COVID-19. In the study overall: The United States, Italy and Spain were the sources of the acute and convalescent COVID-19 samples. Nucleic acid was either cDNA or gDNA, and it came from T cells, B-cell-depleted T cells, or PBMCs.

The chain has TRBV2 and TRBJ2-7; 9 bases are shared with TRBD1. The specimen sequenced was peripheral blood. This receptor was taken from a man aged 55 to 70 with acute or convalescent COVID-19. CDR3 sequence reads: CASMGTGSYEQYF. The CDR3 bases are TGTGCCAGCATGGGGACAGGGTCCTACGAGCAGTACTTC.